Below, 13 T cell receptor beta chains from the same sample are listed, as sequenced in a study of blood T cell repertoires in COVID-19. Profiling relied on immunoSEQ multiplex PCR, and the TCRdb table lists in-frame clones only, not all of them. The data contain 40,000 to 50,000 clones, roughly nine tenths of them seen just once; the ten biggest clones take up 7% to 9.5%. The sample comprised peripheral blood. All receptors come from a man aged 25-45 years with active or convalescent COVID-19.

The chain employs TRBV9 and TRBJ2-5; tentative D call: TRBD2 (5 bases). The germline CDR1 and CDR2 sequences are SGDLS and YYNGEE. CDR3 length equals 13 residues. V was shortened by 0 bases and J by 3 bases, with 6 bases between the two germline ends. CDR3 region: CASSVDGEETQYF. The CDR3 region has the DNA TGTGCCAGCAGCGTAGACGGGGAAGAGACCCAGTACTTC.

This sequence joins TRBV7-2 and TRBJ1-6, with a weak D call TRBD1 (5 bases). Germline CDR1 SGHTA, CDR2 FQGNSA. CDR3 size: 15 residues. The V end was cut by 2 bases, the J end by 10 bases, with 15 bases between. CDR3 region: CASSLSTGRGSPLHF. DNA for the CDR3: TGTGCCAGCAGCTTAAGTACGGGGAGGGGATCACCCCTCCACTTT.

The gene calls are TRBV5-1 and TRBJ2-1; 14 bases align to TRBD2. V gave up 3 bases and J gave up 4 bases; unmatched junction bases: 6. Germline lookup yields CDR1 SGHRS and CDR2 YFSETQ. The CDR3 is made up of 17 amino acids. CDR3 region: CASSYQGLAGVYNEQFF. Here the CDR3 DNA reads TGCGCCAGCAGCTACCAGGGACTAGCGGGAGTTTACAATGAGCAGTTCTTC.

J is TRBJ2-7 and V is TRBV12-3 or TRBV12-4; no clear D gene. V gave up 7 bases and J gave up 5 bases, with 15 bases separating them. CDR3 size: 13 residues. CDR3 sequence reads: CASTLSRSHEQYF. DNA of the CDR3: TGTGCCAGCACCCTTTCGAGGTCCCACGAGCAGTACTTC.

The rearrangement uses TRBV3-1 (or the pseudogene TRBV3-2) and TRBJ1-1; possibly TRBD1 for D (6 bases). The CDR3 loop spans 15 amino acids. CDR1 and CDR2 (germline): LGHDT, YNNKEL (reference sequence). Trimming stripped 4 bases from V and 3 bases from J, with 15 bases between. CDR3 nucleotide sequence: TGTGCCAGCAGCCCCATGGCAGGGGCATACACTGAAGCTTTCTTT. The encoded protein is CASSPMAGAYTEAFF.

The CDR3 loop is CASSLGTTSYNEQFF. In DNA form, the CDR3 reads TGTGCCAGCAGCCTGGGCACGACCTCCTACAATGAGCAGTTCTTC. The rearrangement joins TRBV28 to TRBJ2-1; D is uncertain. Germline V gene lookup returns CDR1 MDHEN and CDR2 SYDVKM. CDR3 length equals 15 residues. The V end was cut by 6 bases, the J end by 0 bases, with 12 bases between.

The rearrangement joins TRBV12-3 or TRBV12-4 to TRBJ2-1; 7 positions agree with TRBD2. V was pared by 10 bases and J by 1 base, with 4 bases of the junction left unmatched. This CDR3 is 13 amino acids long. For the CDR3, the DNA is TGTGCCAACGGGCGGGGGTCCTACAATGAGCAGTTCTTC. This gives the protein CANGRGSYNEQFF.

The rearrangement uses TRBV15 and TRBJ1-2, with 7 bases identical to TRBD1. The CDR3 is 15 amino acids. The V and J ends lost 1 base and 8 bases, in that order; junction bases with no gene match: 10. CDR1 and CDR2 from the germline V gene are LNHNV and YYDKDF (reference sequence). CDR3 in DNA: TGTGCCACCAGCAGAGGAAAGGGGGCGCTTTCCGGCTACACCTTC. As protein: CATSRGKGALSGYTF.

This clone was seen just once. This rearrangement joins TRBV14 to TRBJ1-1, with 7 positions matching TRBD1. The CDR3 runs to 13 residues. Germline V gene lookup returns CDR1 SGHDN and CDR2 FVKESK. Trimming cost V 6 bases and J 4 bases; bases outside gene matches: 5. In DNA, the CDR3 is TGTGCCAGCAGTCAGAACAGGGGCACTGAAGCTTTCTTT. This gives the protein CASSQNRGTEAFF.

The V and J genes are TRBV5-1 and TRBJ1-1; 11 positions agree with TRBD1. Germline CDR1 and CDR2: SGHRS and YFSETQ. J gave up 5 bases and V 6 bases, and 15 bases lay outside the gene matches. CDR3 length equals 17 residues. CDR3: CASNSRTGGVLLTEAFF. The CDR3 DNA reads TGCGCCAGCAACTCACGGACAGGGGGCGTCTTACTTACTGAAGCTTTCTTT.

This chain connects TRBV11-2 to TRBJ1-4; TRBD1 is a possible D gene (5 bases). V was trimmed by 3 bases and J by 8 bases, leaving 19 bases between them. Germline V gene sequence: CDR1 SGHAT, CDR2 FQNNGV. The CDR3 has 16 residues. CDR3: CASSFGQQDVREKLFF. CDR3 sequence (DNA): TGTGCCAGCAGCTTCGGCCAACAGGACGTTCGAGAAAAACTGTTTTTT.

This sequence joins TRBV27 and TRBJ1-4; D remains ambiguous. V was pared by 2 bases and J by 8 bases, with 12 bases between. Per germline, CDR1 MNHEY and CDR2 SMNVEV (reference sequence). The length of the CDR3 is 14 residues. CDR3 DNA sequence: TGTGCCAGCAGTTTAACCGGGGTCGGGGAAAAACTGTTTTTT. Amino acids: CASSLTGVGEKLFF.

This clone was observed once. The V call is TRBV9, the J call TRBJ1-2; D unresolved. The CDR3 has 14 residues. Trimming shortened V by 0 bases and J by 0 bases, and 6 bases separated the two germline ends. Germline CDR1 is SGDLS and CDR2 is YYNGEE. CDR3 region: CASSVAITNYGYTF. The DNA for the CDR3 is TGTGCCAGCAGCGTAGCCATCACTAACTATGGCTACACCTTC.